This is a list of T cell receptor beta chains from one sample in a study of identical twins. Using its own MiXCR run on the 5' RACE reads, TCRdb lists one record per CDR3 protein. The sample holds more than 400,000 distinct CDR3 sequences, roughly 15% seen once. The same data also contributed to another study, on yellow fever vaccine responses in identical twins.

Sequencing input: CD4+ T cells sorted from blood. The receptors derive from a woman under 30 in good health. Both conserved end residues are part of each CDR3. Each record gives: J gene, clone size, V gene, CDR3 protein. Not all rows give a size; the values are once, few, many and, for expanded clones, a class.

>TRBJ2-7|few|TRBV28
CASSLSGTGIYEQYF
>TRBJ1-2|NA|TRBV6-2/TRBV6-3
CASSTGQRLIPYGYTF
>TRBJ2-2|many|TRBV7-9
CASSTGTLTGELFF
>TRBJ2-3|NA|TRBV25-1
CASSEGVGTIEYTQYF
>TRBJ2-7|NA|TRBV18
CASSPLRTYEQYF
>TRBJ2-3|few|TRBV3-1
CASTSNGASRHLDTQYF
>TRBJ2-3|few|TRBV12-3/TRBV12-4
CASSLTPVPLSTDTQYF
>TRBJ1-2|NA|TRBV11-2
CASSRDWTGDSSANYGYTF
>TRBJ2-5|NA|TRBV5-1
CASSLQGTETQYF
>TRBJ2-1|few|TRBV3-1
CASSQDSDRGGGEQFF
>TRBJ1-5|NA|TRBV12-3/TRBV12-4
CASSSTGRGNQPQHF
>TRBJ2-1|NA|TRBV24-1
CATSDSTFSGRNNEQFF
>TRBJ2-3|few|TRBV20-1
CSASSSGGTDTQYF
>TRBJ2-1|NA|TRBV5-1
CASSWTGGRYYEQFF
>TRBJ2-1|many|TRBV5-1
CASSSGGTTYNEQFF
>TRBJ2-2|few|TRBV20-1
CSARASHSSSGWVNTGELFF
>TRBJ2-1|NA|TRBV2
CASCFRPGQVGYNEQFF
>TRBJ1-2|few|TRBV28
CASSFRDRGPWYTF
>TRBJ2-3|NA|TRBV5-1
CASSLGGSRPDTQYF
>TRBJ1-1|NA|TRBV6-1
CAGATGFYTEAFF
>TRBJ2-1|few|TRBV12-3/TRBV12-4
CASSPQGFFVANEQFF
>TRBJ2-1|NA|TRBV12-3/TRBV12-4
CASSPGLTGGSDEQFF
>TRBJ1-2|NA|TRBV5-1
CASSSAGGGYGYTF
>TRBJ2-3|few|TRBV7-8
CASTLRGGLAGGDTQYF
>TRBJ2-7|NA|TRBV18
CASSPQSGLTYEQYF
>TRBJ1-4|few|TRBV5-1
CASSLGTGVEKLFF
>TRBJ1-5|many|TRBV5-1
CASSLGGSDQPQHF
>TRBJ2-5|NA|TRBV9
CASSAEGQGTQYF
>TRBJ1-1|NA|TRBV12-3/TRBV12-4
CASSEGVGTEAFF
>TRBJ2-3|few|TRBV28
CASTPTGITDTQYF
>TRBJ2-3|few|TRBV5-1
CASSTQGPLRHTQYF
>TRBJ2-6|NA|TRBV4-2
CASSQRLADGSGANVLTF
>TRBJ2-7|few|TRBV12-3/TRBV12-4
CASSPSPPDYQAYEQYF
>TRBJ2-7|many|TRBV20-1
CSASGTSGIYEQYF
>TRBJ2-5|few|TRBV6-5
CASSYSGPFPSETQYF
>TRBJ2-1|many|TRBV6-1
CASSPDYYNEQFF
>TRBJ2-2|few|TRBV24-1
CATMDGGGTGELFF
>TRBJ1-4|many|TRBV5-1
CASSSAGLGNEKLFF
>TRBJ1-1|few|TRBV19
CASSRSWDTEAFF
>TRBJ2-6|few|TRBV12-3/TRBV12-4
CASSFTLGTFGANVLTF
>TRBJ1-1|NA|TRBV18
CASSSDLNTEAFF
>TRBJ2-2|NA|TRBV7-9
CASSLRLTTGELFF
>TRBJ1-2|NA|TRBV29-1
CSAGEGISTDGYTF
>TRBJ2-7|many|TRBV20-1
CSAQGGNYEQYF
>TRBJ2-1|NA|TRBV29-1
CSVEYLGQGHNEQFF